The text below deals with one T cell receptor beta chain. Its cognate antigen is unknown. This entry is derived from a study of graft-versus-host responses after intestinal transplantation. The V segment lost 1 base and the J segment 0 bases; nucleotides outside the gene matches: 9. The CDR3 covers 17 residues. CDR1 and CDR2 (germline): SNHLY, FYNNEI. Sequencing used immunoSEQ multiplex PCR; TCRdb keeps in-frame clones, though not all of them. The sample has about 90,000 clones, roughly four fifths seen once; the top ten hold approximately 17%. Sequencing was performed on unstimulated CD8+ T cells sorted from spleen or lymph node cells, taken before intestinal transplant. The chain couples TRBV2 to TRBJ2-7, with TRBD2 matching over 7 bases. The receptor comes from a human donor who received an intestinal transplant. CDR3 region: CASSEEREVGSSYEQYF. As DNA, the CDR3 is TGTGCCAGCAGTGAAGAGCGGGAAGTCGGGAGCTCCTACGAGCAGTACTTC.